The clone carrying this T cell receptor (beta chain) was observed a few times. This sample is drawn from a study of spatial heterogeneity in lung cancer. V lost 2 bases to trimming and J lost 4 bases, with 10 bases between them. The CDR3 spans 14 residues. The germline V gene encodes CDR1 SGDLS and CDR2 YYNGEE. Indicated time point: sample taken at primary tumor resection. The 65 or so donors had untreated early-stage non-small cell lung cancer. The input material, whole RNA from tumor, nontumor lung or frozen PBMC, was sequenced unsorted. TCRdb fed the 5' RACE reads into MiXCR, producing one record per CDR3 protein. The sample holds tens of thousands of distinct CDR3 sequences; 12% to 15% are singletons and the top ten take around three fifths.

This TCR derives from a male donor with early-stage non-small cell lung cancer. This chain links TRBV9 with TRBJ2-1; the D is unclear. Sequences were derived from PBMCs, sampled at surgery. The CDR3 protein is CASSVKAEYNEQFF. The CDR3 DNA reads as TGTGCCAGCAGCGTTAAGGCTGAGTACAATGAGCAGTTCTTC.